The 17 T cell receptor beta chains below were found in one sample sequenced in a study of blood T cell repertoires in COVID-19. Repertoires were generated with immunoSEQ multiplex PCR, while TCRdb's copy carries only in-frame clones and drops some. The sample contains around 56,000 clones, more than 80% of which appear only once. The sequencing input was peripheral blood. The receptor source for this set is an older man with acute or convalescent COVID-19.

This clone was seen once. This chain uses TRBV3-1 (or the pseudogene TRBV3-2) with TRBJ1-2, with 7 nucleotides matching TRBD1. The germline CDR1 and CDR2 sequences are LGHDT and YNNKEL (reference sequence). The CDR3 is 13 amino acids. V lost 6 bases to trimming and J lost 6 bases; unmatched junction nucleotides: 7. CDR3 loop: CASRQDRNNGYTF. The DNA of the CDR3 is TGTGCCAGCAGGCAGGACAGGAACAATGGCTACACCTTC.

The chain carries TRBV20-1 and TRBJ2-5; unclear D gene. The CDR3 loop spans 11 amino acids. Germline V gene data show CDR1 as DFQATT and CDR2 as SNEGSKA (reference sequence). V was clipped by 5 bases and J by 4 bases, with 8 bases between them. For the CDR3, the DNA is TGCAGTGCTTCTCACGGAGAGACCCAGTACTTC. It yields the protein CSASHGETQYF.

CDR3 in amino acids: CATSHNYGYTF. As DNA, the CDR3 is TGTGCCACCAGCCATAACTATGGCTACACCTTC. The chain recombines TRBV15 with TRBJ1-2; D is ambiguous. CDR3 length equals 11 residues. CDR1 is LNHNV, CDR2 YYDKDF, per germline (reference sequence). V lost 5 bases and J 1 base, leaving 2 bases between the germline ends. The complete variable domain, with remaining parts taken from reference TRBV15 and TRBJ1-2, reads DAMVIQNPRYQVTQFGKPVTLSCSQTLNHNVMYWYQQKSSQAPKLLFHYYDKDFNNEADTPDNFQSRRPNTSFCFLDIRSPGLGDTAMYLCATSHNYGYTFGSGTRLTVV.

This chain connects TRBV5-1 to TRBJ1-1; D is ambiguous. V was shortened by 4 bases and J by 0 bases, with 10 bases between the two germline ends. The CDR3 consists of 14 residues. Looked up from germline, CDR1 is SGHRS and CDR2 is YFSETQ. CDR3 amino acids: CASSPRGMNTEAFF. In nucleotides, the CDR3 is TGCGCCAGCAGCCCCCGGGGTATGAACACTGAAGCTTTCTTT.

The chain has TRBV6-5 and TRBJ2-1; 10 positions agree with TRBD1. CDR3 length: 14 residues. Germline V gene sequence: CDR1 MNHEY, CDR2 SVGAGI. With 6 bases clipped from V and 6 bases from J, the junction kept 5 bases outside the gene matches. This chain's CDR3 is CASRPGQGSNEQFF. The CDR3 nucleotides read TGTGCCAGCAGGCCGGGACAGGGGTCCAATGAGCAGTTCTTC.

The chain couples TRBV19 to TRBJ1-5; D is ambiguous. The CDR3 sequence is 13 residues long. CDR1 and CDR2 (germline): LNHDA, SQIVND (reference sequence). V was cut by 5 bases and J by 4 bases, with 9 bases left in between. CDR3 residues: CASSGSVNQPQHF. CDR3 bases: TGTGCCAGTAGTGGCAGCGTTAATCAGCCCCAGCATTTT. The full variable domain, with the rest looked up from reference TRBV19 and TRBJ1-5, is DGGITQSPKYLFRKEGQNVTLSCEQNLNHDAMYWYRQDPGQGLRLIYYSQIVNDFQKGDIAEGYSVSREKKESFPLTVTSAQKNPTAFYLCASSGSVNQPQHFGDGTRLSIL.

In this sample, this clone turned up once. The chain uses TRBV28 and TRBJ2-1; D possibly corresponds to TRBD2 (7 bases). The CDR3 length is 15 residues. The ends were cut back, 6 bases at V and 6 bases at J, with 18 bases in the middle. CDR1 is MDHEN, CDR2 SYDVKM, per germline. The CDR3 DNA is TGTGCCAGCAGCTCGGGGGGCCCTGGTCGCAATGAGCAGTTCTTC. Translation gives CASSSGGPGRNEQFF. Combining the CDR3 with reference TRBV28 and TRBJ2-1 gives the whole variable domain DVKVTQSSRYLVKRTGEKVFLECVQDMDHENMFWYRQDPGLGLRLIYFSYDVKMKEKGDIPEGYSVSREKKERFSLILESASTNQTSMYLCASSSGGPGRNEQFFGPGTRLTVL.

The rearrangement uses TRBV6-1 and TRBJ1-5; 7 bases are shared with TRBD1. Trimming took 3 bases from V and 6 from J; bases not matched to a gene: 5. Looked up from germline, CDR1 is MNHNS and CDR2 is SASEGT. CDR3 size: 14 residues. The CDR3: CASSDLGTAQPQHF. In DNA, the CDR3 is TGTGCCAGCAGTGACCTCGGGACAGCTCAGCCCCAGCATTTT.

The count of this clone is one. This chain links TRBV5-4 with TRBJ2-3; D is perhaps TRBD2 (6 bases). Germline V lookup: CDR1 SGHNT, CDR2 YYREEE (reference sequence). V lost 5 bases and J 2 bases, leaving 18 bases between the germline ends. This CDR3 comprises 16 residues. The CDR3 sequence is CASRRDSGPSTDTQYF. The CDR3 DNA follows: TGTGCCAGCAGAAGGGACTCCGGGCCTTCCACAGATACGCAGTATTTT. Drawing the rest from reference TRBV5-4 and TRBJ2-3, the complete variable domain is ETGVTQSPTHLIKTRGQQVTLRCSSQSGHNTVSWYQQALGQGPQFIFQYYREEENGRGNFPPRFSGLQFPNYSSELNVNALELDDSALYLCASRRDSGPSTDTQYFGPGTRLTVL.

The chain has TRBV24-1 and TRBJ2-5; 8 nucleotides line up with TRBD1. Per the germline V gene, CDR1 is KGHDR and CDR2 is SFDVKD. V shed 7 bases and J 5 bases; nucleotides not matched to a gene: 5. The CDR3 totals 13 residues. CDR3 nucleotide sequence: TGTGCCACCAGGGACAGGGTTGCGGAGACCCAGTACTTC. Encoded protein: CATRDRVAETQYF.

The V and J genes are TRBV29-1 and TRBJ1-1; 8 nucleotides match TRBD1. Losses at the gene ends were 6 bases for V and 2 bases for J; bases not matched to a gene: 5. This CDR3 comprises 13 residues. CDR1 SQVTM and CDR2 ANQGSEA come from the germline V gene. The CDR3 DNA follows: TGCAGCGTGGTGACAGGGGCAAACACTGAAGCTTTCTTT. Translation: CSVVTGANTEAFF. Looking up the rest from reference TRBV29-1 and TRBJ1-1 gives the full variable domain: SAVISQKPSRDICQRGTSLTIQCQVDSQVTMMFWYRQQPGQSLTLIATANQGSEATYESGFVIDKFPISRPNLTFSTLTVSNMSPEDSSIYLCSVVTGANTEAFFGQGTRLTVV.

The chain combines TRBV7-2 with TRBJ1-5; TRBD1 is a possible D gene (6 bases). The CDR3 is made up of 13 amino acids. V lost 4 bases to trimming and J lost 6 bases, with 10 bases between them. The germline V gene has CDR1 SGHTA and CDR2 FQGNSA. The DNA for the CDR3 is TGTGCCAGCAGCTCGGGACATCTTCAGCCCCAGCATTTT. Translation gives CASSSGHLQPQHF.

The rearrangement uses TRBV11-2 and TRBJ2-1, with 9 bases that match TRBD2. Looked up from germline, CDR1 is SGHAT and CDR2 is FQNNGV. J lost 7 bases, V lost 5 bases, and 9 bases had no gene match. The CDR3 covers 15 residues. Written as DNA, the CDR3 is TGTGCCAGCAGCCAAGTGGGACTAGCATCAAATGAGCAGTTCTTC. It translates to CASSQVGLASNEQFF.

The CDR3: CASSESADTQYF. The CDR3 DNA sequence: TGTGCCAGCAGCGAGTCCGCAGATACGCAGTATTTT. The chain couples TRBV5-6 to TRBJ2-3; unclear D gene. The ends were cut back, 4 bases at V and 4 bases at J, with 7 bases in the middle. CDR3 length equals 12 residues. CDR1 is SGHDT, CDR2 YYEEEE, per germline.

This chain joins TRBV7-2 and TRBJ2-1, with D possibly being TRBD2 (6 bases). V was cut by 5 bases and J by 10 bases, with 18 bases left in between. This CDR3 contains 14 residues. CDR1 is SGHTA and CDR2 is FQGNSA in the germline V gene. CDR3 DNA: TGTGCCAGCAGCCCGGAGGGCTACACTAGGGAGCAGTTCTTC. This gives the protein CASSPEGYTREQFF.

The chain has TRBV6-5 and TRBJ1-1; D possibly corresponds to TRBD1 (6 bases). V lost 7 bases, J lost 2 bases, and 14 bases lay in between. This CDR3 has 14 residues. Germline CDR1 is MNHEY and CDR2 is SVGAGI. The CDR3 sequence: CASTSGGPNTEAFF. The CDR3 nucleotides read TGTGCCAGCACCTCCGGGGGGCCTAACACTGAAGCTTTCTTT.

The V and J genes are TRBV5-6 and TRBJ2-2; possibly TRBD1 for D (6 bases). This CDR3 comprises 14 residues. Germline CDR1 reads SGHDT; CDR2 reads YYEEEE. V lost 3 bases, J lost 7 bases, and 13 bases lay in between. CDR3 residues: CASSWGRNYGELFF. In DNA form, the CDR3 reads TGTGCCAGCAGCTGGGGGCGGAATTACGGGGAGCTGTTTTTT.